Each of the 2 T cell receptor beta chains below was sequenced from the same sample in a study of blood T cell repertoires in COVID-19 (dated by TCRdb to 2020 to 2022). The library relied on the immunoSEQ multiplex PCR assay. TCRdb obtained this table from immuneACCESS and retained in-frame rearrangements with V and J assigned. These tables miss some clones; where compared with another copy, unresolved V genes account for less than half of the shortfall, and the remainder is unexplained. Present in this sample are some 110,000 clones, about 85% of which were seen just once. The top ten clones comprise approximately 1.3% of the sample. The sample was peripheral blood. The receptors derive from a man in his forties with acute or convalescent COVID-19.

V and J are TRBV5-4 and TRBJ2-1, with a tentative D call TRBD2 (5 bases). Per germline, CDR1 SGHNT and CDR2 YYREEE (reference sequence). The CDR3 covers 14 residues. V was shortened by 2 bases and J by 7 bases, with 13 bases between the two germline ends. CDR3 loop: CASSFGEIANEQFF. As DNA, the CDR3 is TGTGCCAGCAGCTTCGGGGAAATAGCGAATGAGCAGTTCTTC. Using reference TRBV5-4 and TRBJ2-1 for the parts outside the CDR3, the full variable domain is ETGVTQSPTHLIKTRGQQVTLRCSSQSGHNTVSWYQQALGQGPQFIFQYYREEENGRGNFPPRFSGLQFPNYSSELNVNALELDDSALYLCASSFGEIANEQFFGPGTRLTVL.

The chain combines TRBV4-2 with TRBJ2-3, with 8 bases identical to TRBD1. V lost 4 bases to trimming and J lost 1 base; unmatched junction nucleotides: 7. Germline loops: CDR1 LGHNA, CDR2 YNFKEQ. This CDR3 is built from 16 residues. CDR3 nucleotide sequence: TGTGCCAGCAGCCGAGAATCGGGACAGGGCACAGATACGCAGTATTTT. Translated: CASSRESGQGTDTQYF.